This TCR beta chain is drawn from a study of T-cell memory formation after mild COVID-19. MiXCR, run by TCRdb on the 5' RACE reads, gives a single entry per CDR3 protein. The data show around 150,000 distinct CDR3 sequences, about 14% seen once. The CDR3 contains 12 residues. Germline assignment: CDR1 SQVTM and CDR2 ANQGSEA. Trimming pared 2 bases from V and 10 bases from J, leaving 13 bases between. This TCR derives from an adult woman who had mild COVID-19 (a few samples of this study predate the infection). Cell type and time point are not known. What was sequenced was PBMCs or a T cell subset sorted from them (not recorded which). This chain connects TRBV29-1 to TRBJ2-3; D remains unclear. The CDR3 protein is CSVETLPDPQYF. The CDR3 DNA is TGCAGCGTTGAAACTCTACCGGATCCGCAGTATTTT.